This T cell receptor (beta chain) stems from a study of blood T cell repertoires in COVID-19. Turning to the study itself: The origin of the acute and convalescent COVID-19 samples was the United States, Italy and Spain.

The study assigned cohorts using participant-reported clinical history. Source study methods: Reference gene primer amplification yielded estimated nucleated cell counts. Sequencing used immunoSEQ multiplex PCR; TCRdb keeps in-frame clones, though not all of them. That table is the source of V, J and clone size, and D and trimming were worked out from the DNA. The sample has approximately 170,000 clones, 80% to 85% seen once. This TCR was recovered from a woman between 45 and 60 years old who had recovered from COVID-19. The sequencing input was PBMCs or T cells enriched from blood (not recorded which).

CDR3 nucleotides: TGTGCCTCCGTAGACGGGGGTAAATCCGGGGAGCTGTTTTTT. Protein product: CASVDGGKSGELFF. The chain uses TRBV28 and TRBJ2-2, with a tentative D call TRBD2 (6 bases). V was cut by 11 bases and J by 6 bases, with 19 bases left in between. Germline-derived CDR1 and CDR2 are MDHEN and SYDVKM. The CDR3 length is 14 residues.